These T cell receptor delta chains were read from a single sample in a study of gamma-delta chains in newborns, infants, children. TCRdb processed the reads again with the CATT caller. The sample includes fewer than 12,000 delta-chain clones, about 8.2% of them seen just once. Sequenced material: blood. Receptors were obtained from a child who was a newborn, infant or young child, either healthy, febrile or measles-vaccinated (not recorded which). Both conserved end residues are part of each CDR3. D genes are given only for firm matches. Size values are once, few and many counts, or a class for expanded clones, and some rows have none.

D	size	V	J	CDR3	DNA
-	few	TRDV1	TRDJ1	CALGDPSYGGILGGTDKLIF	TGTGCTCTTGGGGATCCTTCCTACGGGGGGATATTAGGGGGGACCGATAAACTCATCTTT
-	medium-sized	TRDV2	TRDJ3	CACDTWEVTPSWDTRQMFF	TGTGCCTGTGACACTTGGGAGGTTACTCCCTCCTGGGACACCCGACAGATGTTTTTC
TRDD3	-	TRDV2	TRDJ2	CACDTILGDTLTAQLFF	TGTGCCTGTGACACAATACTGGGGGATACTTTGACAGCACAGCTCTTCTTT
TRDD3	-	TRDV1	TRDJ1	CALGRPRRTGGYLSSLYTDKLIF	TGTGCTCTTGGGCGACCAAGGCGTACTGGGGGATACCTATCATCGTTGTACACCGATAAACTCATCTTT
-	-	TRDV2	TRDJ1	CACDPVSGTDKLIF	TGTGCCTGTGACCCCGTTTCTGGGACCGATAAACTCATCTTT
TRDD3	few	TRDV2	TRDJ1	CACDQLGDTTDKLIF	TGTGCCTGTGACCAACTGGGGGATACCACCGATAAACTCATCTTT
-	-	TRDV2	TRDJ1	CACDTLGGFDKLIF	TGTGCCTGTGACACTCTCGGAGGATTTGATAAACTCATCTTT
-	-	TRDV2	TRDJ3	CACDAISWDTRQMFF	TGTGCCTGTGATGCAATCTCCTGGGACACCCGACAGATGTTTTTC
-	medium-sized	TRDV2	TRDJ1	CACDQLDGDKLIF	TGTGCCTGTGACCAATTAGATGGCGATAAACTCATCTTT
-	-	TRDV1	TRDJ1	CALGEPRIPTWGNSDKLIF	TGTGCTCTTGGGGAACCCCGAATTCCTACCTGGGGGAATAGCGATAAACTCATCTTT
TRDD3	-	TRDV2	TRDJ1	CACDNLLSGGPYTDKLIF	TGTGCCTGTGACAACCTCCTGTCTGGGGGACCTTACACCGATAAACTCATCTTT
TRDD3	few	TRDV2	TRDJ1	CACDTIGDTPSYTDKLIF	TGTGCCTGTGACACAATAGGGGATACTCCCTCGTACACCGATAAACTTATCTTT
-	-	TRDV1	TRDJ2	CALGAGRGAGDSQAQLFF	TGTGCTCTTGGGGCAGGGCGGGGGGCTGGGGATTCCCAAGCACAACTCTTCTTT
-	few	TRDV1	TRDJ1	CALGEQESSYPRVEGELVYTDKLIF	TGTGCTCTTGGGGAACAGGAGTCCTCATATCCCCGCGTAGAGGGGGAATTGGTTTACACCGATAAACTCATCTTT
-	few	TRDV2	TRDJ1	CACDTLVLTDKLIF	TGTGCCTGTGACACCCTTGTACTGACCGATAAACTCATCTTT
-	few	TRDV2	TRDJ1	CACDSVLGDTRGGLYTDKLIF	TGTGCCTGTGACTCAGTACTGGGAGATACGCGGGGTGGATTGTACACCGATAAACTCATCTTT
TRDD3	-	TRDV2	TRDJ1	CACDTLTGGYPTSDKLIF	TGTGCCTGTGACACCCTTACTGGGGGATACCCTACCTCCGATAAACTCATCTTT
TRDD3	-	TRDV2	TRDJ3	CACDTPVGNWGTASSWGTRQMFF	TGTGCCTGTGACACCCCAGTTGGCAATTGGGGGACGGCCAGCTCCTGGGGCACCCGACAGATGTTTTTC
TRDD2	-	TRDV1	TRDJ1	CALGEFLPTDPHTDKLIF	TGTGCTCTTGGGGAATTCCTTCCTACTGACCCTCACACCGATAAACTCATCTTT
-	few	TRDV2	TRDJ1	CACDTVGWIPDKLIF	TGTGCCTGTGACACCGTCGGCTGGATCCCCGATAAACTCATCTTC
TRDD3	-	TRDV2	TRDJ3	CACDTSGVWGIRSWDTRQMFF	TGTGCCTGTGACACGAGTGGAGTCTGGGGGATACGTTCCTGGGACACCCGACAGATGTTTTTC
-	-	TRAV29/DV5	TRDJ1	CAASGIVVGGVLIPYWSDKLIF	TGTGCAGCAAGCGGAATTGTCGTGGGGGGGGTCCTAATCCCCTACTGGTCCGATAAACTCATCTTT
TRDD3	-	TRDV2	TRDJ1	CACEPLPAHILGDTAKYTDKLIF	TGTGCCTGTGAGCCCCTTCCTGCACACATACTGGGGGATACCGCCAAGTACACCGATAAACTCATCTTT
-	medium-sized	TRDV2	TRDJ3	CACDTVHPSWDTRQMFF	TGTGCCTGTGACACTGTCCACCCTTCCTGGGACACCCGACAGATGTTTTTC
TRDD3	few	TRDV2	TRDJ3	CACDSPGYEGDRSWDTRQMFF	TGTGCCTGTGACTCCCCGGGCTACGAGGGGGATCGCTCCTGGGACACCCGACAGATGTTTTTC
TRDD3	-	TRDV2	TRDJ3	CACDTVLGDGSSWDTRQMFF	TGTGCCTGTGACACGGTACTGGGGGATGGCAGCTCCTGGGACACCCGACAGATGTTTTTC
TRDD3	-	TRDV2	TRDJ1	CACDSLGDTDELIF	TGTGCCTGTGACTCTCTGGGGGATACCGATGAACTCATCTTT
TRDD2	-	TRDV2	TRDJ1	CACDTVGLPRSGTPTDTDKLIF	TGTGCCTGTGACACTGTAGGCCTTCCTAGGTCAGGGACCCCTACGGACACCGATAAACTCATCTTT
-	few	TRAV29/DV5	TRDJ3	CAASALGSKSSWDTRQMFF	TGTGCAGCAAGCGCGCTGGGATCCAAAAGCTCCTGGGACACCCGACAGATGTTTTTC
TRDD3	few	TRDV1	TRDJ1	CALGATRRVTGDGGYTDKLIF	TGTGCTCTTGGGGCCACCAGGCGAGTTACTGGGGATGGGGGTTACACCGATAAACTCATCTTT
-	-	TRDV2	TRDJ3	CACDQYSSSWDTRQMFF	TGTGCCTGTGACCAGTACTCTAGCTCCTGGGACACCCGACAGATGTTTTTC
TRDD3	-	TRDV2	TRDJ2	CACDRMGDTLTAQLFF	TGTGCCTGTGACAGAATGGGGGATACTTTGACAGCACAACTCTTCTTT
-	few	TRDV2	TRDJ1	CACETIPPGDTDKLIF	TGTGCCTGTGAGACCATCCCTCCCGGTGACACCGATAAACTCATCTTT
TRDD3	few	TRDV2	TRDJ3	CACDTQGLGVPSWDTRQMFF	TGTGCCTGTGACACCCAAGGACTGGGGGTCCCCTCCTGGGACACCCGACAGATGTTTTTC